The present entry profiles one T cell receptor (beta chain) with its context. Its antigen is still unknown. The library was generated by 5' RACE. Each TCR library was prepared from about 3.5 ug of total RNA. For each sample, cDNA synthesis was carried out in eight separate reactions using SMARTScribe reverse transcriptase. During cDNA synthesis, template switching was used to introduce unique molecular identifiers that contained a 6-nucleotide sample barcode. TCRalpha and TCRbeta cDNA was amplified by two nested PCRs of roughly 15 and 9 cycles, with bead purification after each PCR. Before amplification, the cDNA was treated with uracil DNA-glycosylase and purified using the QIAquick PCR purification kit. The second PCR added Illumina TruSeq-compatible adapters along with sample-specific barcodes. Library quality and concentration were assessed using TapeStation and Qubit, and about 5 ng of each library was pooled. The pooled libraries were sequenced with 2 x 100 bp reads and custom sequencing primers on an Illumina HiSeq2500 single-index Rapid Run. In the paper's pipeline: UMI-based consensus assembly with MiGEC version 1.2.6 was used to correct PCR and sequencing errors. V(D)J alignment, clonotype assembly and CDR3 extraction were performed with MiXCR version 2.1.1. To normalise gene usage, clonotype sharing and MAIT/NKT TCR abundance, the top 1000, 10 000 and 20 000 clonotypes in each sample were analysed. Diversity was computed as the inverse Simpson index with the vegan R package after downsampling to 27 000 UMIs. Paired Mann-Whitney U tests on discordant twin pairs were used, with Benjamini-Hochberg multiple-testing correction. TCRdb reprocessed the reads into one record per CDR3 protein sequence, lacking DNA. V and J calls and clone size were set by TCRdb, not the authors. This specimen's table enumerates 85,000 to 110,000 distinct CDR3 sequences. Together, the top ten hold less than 2% of the sample.

The data were obtained in a study of monozygotic twins with inflammatory bowel disease (dated by TCRdb to about 2019). A note on the overall study: A total of some 30 monozygotic twin pairs were included in the full study, comprising nine German pairs (four IBD-concordant, five IBD-discordant) and 19 IBD-discordant Danish pairs. The search for disease-associated traits relied mainly on comparing IBD patients with their genetically identical healthy co-twins within discordant pairs. Each individual had, on average, about 151 000 unique TCRalpha sequences and 181 000 unique TCRbeta sequences available for analysis.

From each donor, an approximately 2.5 ml peripheral blood sample was collected into PAXgene tubes and stored at -80 degrees C. Without any T cell sorting, total RNA was extracted from whole blood using the PAXgene blood miRNA kit on an automated QIAcube. Peripheral blood from monozygotic twin pairs, either concordant or discordant for inflammatory bowel disease, underwent deep TCRalpha and TCRbeta repertoire profiling that used unique molecular barcoding. For every twin pair, smoking habits were documented, and each individual was categorised as a current, former or never smoker. The study at large found these results: Compared with healthy twins, IBD patients shared fewer clonotypes with other individuals, and the difference was most pronounced in patients with signs of disease activity. No difference in repertoire similarity was observed between concordant and discordant twins, possibly owing to limited statistical power. Different T cell subtypes could not be distinguished in the analysis. Because patients were on differing immunosuppressive treatments, the repertoires may have picked up extra background noise and inter-individual variability. No single strong signal or clonotype linked to IBD turned up in the results, so the idea that one exists was not supported. TCRbeta repertoire diversity, by inverse Simpson index, was decreased in IBD patients compared with their healthy co-twins.

CDR1 and CDR2 (LGHDT, YNNKEL) derive from the germline V gene (reference sequence). The cysteine opens and the phenylalanine closes a CDR3 of 14 amino acids. No DNA sequence is on record. The sequencing input was blood. Rearrangement joined TRBV3-1 to TRBJ1-1; the D call of TRBD1 rests on TCRdb alone, since no DNA is present to check it. This sequence was found in a human donor with ulcerative colitis or Crohn's disease, or a healthy co-twin of an affected twin (not recorded which). The encoded CDR3 is CASSLLGGYTEAFF.